What follows are 24 T cell receptor beta chains derived from one specimen sequenced in a study of blood T cell repertoires in COVID-19. The data were produced by immunoSEQ multiplex PCR, yet TCRdb's version contains in-frame clones alone and is incomplete. The repertoire holds around 230,000 clones, with approximately 80% as singletons. The sample was peripheral blood. The receptors originated from a man aged 40-55 years who had recovered from COVID-19.

The gene calls are TRBV10-3 and TRBJ2-5; D possibly corresponds to TRBD1 (6 bases). Germline values: CDR1 ENHRY, CDR2 SYGVKD. This CDR3 comprises 16 residues. The V end was cut by 8 bases, the J end by 4 bases, with 23 bases between. CDR3 nucleotide sequence: TGTGCCATCTCCCTCCTCGCAGGGGAAAGGGTAGAGACCCAGTACTTC. Translated, it gives CAISLLAGERVETQYF.

This sequence joins TRBV4-1 and TRBJ2-1; 9 bases map to TRBD2. V lost 3 bases, J lost 6 bases, and 9 bases stayed unmatched. The CDR3 has 16 amino acids. In germline, CDR1 is MGHRA, CDR2 YSYEKL. CDR3 DNA: TGCGCCAGCAGCCACGTTAGACTAGCGGTACCCAATGAGCAGTTCTTC. This codes for CASSHVRLAVPNEQFF.

The chain couples TRBV7-9 to TRBJ1-5; D not certain. Per the germline V gene, CDR1 is SEHNR and CDR2 is FQNEAQ (reference sequence). This CDR3 comprises 12 residues. Between the trimmed V and J ends, which lost 6 bases and 9 bases, there was a span of 12 bases. In DNA form, the CDR3 reads TGTGCCAGCAGTTTTGGTACACGGCCCCAGCATTTT. It encodes CASSFGTRPQHF.

V usage is TRBV4-3 and J usage is TRBJ2-1; 9 nucleotides agree with TRBD2. This CDR3 spans 18 amino acids. V lost 0 bases and J lost 4; bases outside the gene matches: 10. The germline V gene encodes CDR1 LGHNA and CDR2 YSLEER. CDR3 sequence (DNA): TGCGCCAGCAGCCAAGAGGACTGGGCGGGAGGGCGGTACAATGAGCAGTTCTTC. Its translation: CASSQEDWAGGRYNEQFF.

This chain joins TRBV10-1 and TRBJ2-5; D is unclear. Trimming removed 6 bases from V and 5 bases from J, with 16 bases in between. This CDR3 comprises 14 residues. Germline CDR1 WNHNN, CDR2 SYGVQD (reference sequence). In nucleotides, the CDR3 is TGCGCCAGCAGCCGAGACTCCGGTGACGAGACCCAGTACTTC. Its protein is CASSRDSGDETQYF.

The J gene is TRBJ2-3, the V gene TRBV6-2 or TRBV6-3, with TRBD2 matching over 9 bases. This CDR3 contains 17 residues. CDR1 and CDR2 (germline): MNHEY, SVGEGT. The junction had 10 bases not matched to a gene; V was cut back by 2 bases and J by 4 bases. This chain's CDR3 is CASSYEGRGGLSDTQYF. DNA for the CDR3: TGTGCCAGCAGTTACGAAGGGCGGGGGGGCCTGTCAGATACGCAGTATTTT.

The J gene is TRBJ1-3, the V gene TRBV19, with no clear D. The CDR3 consists of 16 residues. Germline loops: CDR1 LNHDA, CDR2 SQIVND (reference sequence). Trimming removed 3 bases from V and 0 bases from J, with 12 bases in between. In DNA, the CDR3 is TGTGCCAGTAGTATCCCGGACGGGAGCTCTGGAAACACCATATATTTT. Translating gives CASSIPDGSSGNTIYF.

The chain is built from TRBV3-1 (or the pseudogene TRBV3-2) and TRBJ1-6; 9 nucleotides agree with TRBD1. Trimming removed 4 bases from V and 10 bases from J; junction bases left unmatched: 11. This CDR3 has 16 amino acids. The germline CDR1 and CDR2 sequences are LGHDT and YNNKEL (reference sequence). The CDR3 coding sequence is TGTGCCAGCAGCCGGGACCCGGACAGGGGAAGGTCACCCCTCCACTTT. It yields the protein CASSRDPDRGRSPLHF.

V and J are TRBV7-2 and TRBJ1-2; D is possibly TRBD1 (5 bases). The V end lost 5 bases, the J end lost 7 bases, and 14 bases lay between the germline ends. Germline CDR1 is SGHTA and CDR2 is FQGNSA. The CDR3 is made up of 13 amino acids. The DNA of the CDR3 is TGTGCCAGCAGCCCTACTCCGGGGGGTGGCTACACCTTC. It is translated as CASSPTPGGGYTF.

The chain uses TRBV5-1 and TRBJ2-5, with a weak D call TRBD2 (5 bases). This CDR3 is built from 13 residues. V lost 3 bases and J lost 2, with 8 bases in between. The germline V gene has CDR1 SGHRS and CDR2 YFSETQ. DNA for the CDR3: TGCGCCAGCAGCTACGAGGGACAAGAGACCCAGTACTTC. Residues: CASSYEGQETQYF.

J is TRBJ2-3 and V is TRBV5-5, with 7 bases that match TRBD2. V trimming: 5 bases; J trimming: 5 bases; junction bases outside the gene matches: 11. CDR1 SGHKS and CDR2 YYEKEE come from the germline V gene (reference sequence). CDR3 length: 15 amino acids. The CDR3 DNA follows: TGTGCCAGCAGTACCGCGGAGCGGGGTGGAGATACGCAGTATTTT. As protein: CASSTAERGGDTQYF.

The V and J genes are TRBV12-5 and TRBJ2-1, with 9 bases lining up with TRBD1. The V segment lost 6 bases and the J segment 4 bases; nucleotides outside the gene matches: 7. Per the germline V gene, CDR1 is LGHNT and CDR2 is FRNRAP. The CDR3 consists of 15 residues. This CDR3 reads CASGRGDRVYNEQFF. The DNA of the CDR3 is TGTGCTAGTGGCCGCGGGGACAGGGTTTACAATGAGCAGTTCTTC. Full variable domain (outside the CDR3, taken from reference TRBV12-5 and TRBJ2-1): DARVTQTPRHKVTEMGQEVTMRCQPILGHNTVFWYRQTMMQGLELLAYFRNRAPLDDSGMPKDRFSAEMPDATLATLKIQPSEPRDSAVYFCASGRGDRVYNEQFFGPGTRLTVL.

This clone was seen many times. This chain connects TRBV2 to TRBJ1-1; unclear D gene. The germline V gene has CDR1 SNHLY and CDR2 FYNNEI. The CDR3 spans 14 residues. The ends were cut back, 6 bases at V and 4 bases at J, with 15 bases in the middle. The CDR3, as DNA: TGTGCCAGCAGCCGGGAGACCACGGGCACTGAAGCTTTCTTT. The encoded protein is CASSRETTGTEAFF.

The genes are TRBV5-4 and TRBJ2-3; no reliable D call. Trimming removed 2 bases from V and 2 bases from J, with 9 bases in between. The CDR3 covers 14 residues. Germline V lookup: CDR1 SGHNT, CDR2 YYREEE (reference sequence). This chain's CDR3 is CASSFWLDTDTQYF. The CDR3 coding sequence is TGTGCCAGCAGCTTTTGGCTAGACACAGATACGCAGTATTTT.

This clone has only a few counts. This chain uses TRBV10-1 with TRBJ2-2; the D is unclear. This CDR3 region has 12 residues. With 6 bases removed from V and 7 bases from J, the gap between germline ends came to 9 bases. Germline values: CDR1 WNHNN, CDR2 SYGVQD (reference sequence). CDR3 residues: CASRGDGGELFF. Here the CDR3 DNA reads TGCGCCAGCAGGGGCGATGGCGGGGAGCTGTTTTTT.

The CDR3 DNA sequence: TGCAGCGCGGACAGGGGGTACGAGCAGTACTTC. It encodes CSADRGYEQYF. The chain recombines TRBV29-1 with TRBJ2-7; 10 bases map to TRBD1. V lost 7 bases to trimming and J lost 4 bases; unmatched junction nucleotides: 1. The CDR3 consists of 11 residues. CDR1 is SQVTM and CDR2 is ANQGSEA in the germline V gene.

J is TRBJ1-3 and V is TRBV3-1 (or the pseudogene TRBV3-2), with unresolved D. Trimming took 4 bases from V and 0 from J, leaving 22 bases between them. The CDR3 length is 19 residues. From germline, CDR1 is LGHDT and CDR2 YNNKEL (reference sequence). CDR3 loop: CASSPHHGYGGNSGNTIYF. Here the CDR3 DNA reads TGTGCCAGCAGCCCCCATCACGGGTACGGAGGGAACTCTGGAAACACCATATATTTT.

The chain carries TRBV2 and TRBJ2-3; D may be TRBD2 (6 bases). Trimming took 5 bases from V and 5 from J, leaving 11 bases between them. The CDR3 length is 13 residues. The germline V gene encodes CDR1 SNHLY and CDR2 FYNNEI. CDR3 coding DNA: TGTGCCAGCAGTTTTTATAGCGGAGATACGCAGTATTTT. Translation gives CASSFYSGDTQYF.

The chain uses TRBV21-1 and TRBJ1-5; the D call TRBD1 from the table was never checked on the DNA. TRBV21-1 is a pseudogene segment. This CDR3 comprises 15 residues. As DNA, the CDR3 is TGTGCCAGCAGAGCCCGGGACAGGGGAATTAAGCCCCAGCATTTT. Translation: CASRARDRGIKPQHF.

This clone appeared once. The chain combines TRBV10-1 with TRBJ2-1, with 8 bases that match TRBD2. The CDR3 runs 13 residues. After removal of 4 bases from V and 7 bases from J, the junction contained 3 bases not matched to a gene. Looked up from germline, CDR1 is WNHNN and CDR2 is SYGVQD (reference sequence). In DNA, the CDR3 is TGCGCCAGCAGTGTTTCTAGCGGGAATGAGCAGTTCTTC. It codes for CASSVSSGNEQFF.

This chain connects TRBV27 to TRBJ2-7; 9 bases align to TRBD2. This CDR3 has 16 amino acids. The junction had 10 bases not matched to a gene; V was cut back by 4 bases and J by 3 bases. From germline, CDR1 is MNHEY and CDR2 SMNVEV (reference sequence). The CDR3 DNA sequence: TGTGCCAGCAGTTCCCTCCAGGCTAGCGGGATCTACGAGCAGTACTTC. Encoded protein: CASSSLQASGIYEQYF.

This chain connects TRBV6-5 to TRBJ1-5; no firm D call. CDR3 size: 11 residues. The germline CDR1 and CDR2 sequences are MNHEY and SVGAGI. Deletions cut 6 bases from V and 5 bases from J, with 5 bases between. The CDR3 spells CASRRDQPQHF. CDR3 coding DNA: TGTGCCAGCAGACGAGATCAGCCCCAGCATTTT.

The V call is TRBV7-2, the J call TRBJ1-6; possible D gene TRBD1, 6 bases. Per the germline V gene, CDR1 is SGHTA and CDR2 is FQGNSA. V lost 5 bases and J lost 9, with 14 bases in between. The CDR3 runs 14 residues. The CDR3 DNA follows: TGTGCCAGCAGCATACAGGGTAGGGGTTCACCCCTCCACTTT. As protein: CASSIQGRGSPLHF. The variable domain in full, with the rest retrieved from reference TRBV7-2 and TRBJ1-6, is GAGVSQSPSNKVTEKGKDVELRCDPISGHTALYWYRQSLGQGLEFLIYFQGNSAPDKSGLPSDRFSAERTGGSVSTLTIQRTQQEDSAVYLCASSIQGRGSPLHFGNGTRLTVT.

J is TRBJ2-2 and V is TRBV11-3; TRBD1 matches 8 bases. Trimming cost V 5 bases and J 3 bases; bases outside gene matches: 5. CDR1 is SGHNT, CDR2 YENEEA, per germline. This CDR3 contains 15 residues. CDR3 sequence: CASSTRTGHTGELFF. DNA for the CDR3: TGTGCCAGCAGCACCAGGACAGGGCACACCGGGGAGCTGTTTTTT.